The next 9 T cell receptor beta chains were all read from a single sample in a study of blood T cell repertoires in COVID-19. Profiled with immunoSEQ multiplex PCR; TCRdb holds only in-frame clones, not every one. The sample lists 55,000 to 90,000 clones, around nine tenths occurring once. The material sequenced was peripheral blood. The receptors derive from a human donor in a cohort sampled during active COVID-19.

This clone appeared once. The genes are TRBV4-1 and TRBJ1-1, with D uncertain. CDR1 and CDR2 from the germline V gene are MGHRA and YSYEKL. The CDR3 extends over 16 amino acids. Trimming removed 4 bases from V and 3 bases from J, with 18 bases in between. The DNA of the CDR3 is TGCGCCAGCAGCCGCACCGAACTGTCGAGGGACACTGAAGCTTTCTTT. Its protein product is CASSRTELSRDTEAFF.

V and J are TRBV15 and TRBJ2-1; TRBD2 matches at 7 bases. Germline loops: CDR1 LNHNV, CDR2 YYDKDF (reference sequence). V shed 0 bases, J shed 4 bases, and the junction held 9 bases outside the gene matches. This CDR3 is 17 amino acids long. Written as DNA, the CDR3 is TGTGCCACCAGCAGAGAGTTCGGGACTACTAATTACAATGAGCAGTTCTTC. It specifies CATSREFGTTNYNEQFF.

This clone was found a few times. The chain joins TRBV5-5 to TRBJ2-7; possibly TRBD1 for D (5 bases). The V end was cut by 4 bases, the J end by 2 bases, with 13 bases between. In germline, CDR1 is SGHKS, CDR2 YYEKEE (reference sequence). The CDR3 is 14 residues long. The CDR3 coding sequence is TGTGCCAGCAGCCCGGCAGGGAACGCCTACGAGCAGTACTTC. It translates to CASSPAGNAYEQYF.

The genes are TRBV2 and TRBJ1-5; 8 nucleotides line up with TRBD1. The CDR3 is 15 residues long. CDR1 is SNHLY and CDR2 is FYNNEI in the germline V gene. J gave up 1 base and V 6 bases, and 5 bases lay outside the gene matches. The CDR3 region has the DNA TGTGCCAGCAGACGGACAGGGACCAGCAATCAGCCCCAGCATTTT. Translated: CASRRTGTSNQPQHF. Full variable domain (outside the CDR3, taken from reference TRBV2 and TRBJ1-5): EPEVTQTPSHQVTQMGQEVILRCVPISNHLYFYWYRQILGQKVEFLVSFYNNEISEKSEIFDDQFSVERPDGSNFTLKIRSTKLEDSAMYFCASRRTGTSNQPQHFGDGTRLSIL.

The chain uses TRBV5-3 and TRBJ1-2, with D perhaps matching TRBD1 (6 bases). TRBV5-3 is given ORF status, its function remaining uncertain. Trimming left V 1 base short and J 11 bases short, with 6 bases between. This CDR3 has 10 residues. In nucleotides, the CDR3 is TGTGCCAGAAGCTTGCAGGGGTACACCTTC. It encodes CARSLQGYTF.

This clone was counted a single time. The chain is built from TRBV15 and TRBJ2-1; D may be TRBD2 (6 bases). The CDR3 loop spans 16 amino acids. The germline CDR1 and CDR2 sequences are LNHNV and YYDKDF (reference sequence). Trimming took 4 bases from V and 2 from J, leaving 15 bases between them. CDR3 DNA sequence: TGTGCCACCAGCAAGCGGCGGGAAGGTCCCTACAATGAGCAGTTCTTC. Translated: CATSKRREGPYNEQFF.

The chain employs TRBV19 and TRBJ2-4; D is possibly TRBD1 (5 bases). The CDR3 contains 15 residues. Between the trimmed V and J ends, which lost 5 bases and 6 bases, there was a span of 17 bases. Germline values: CDR1 LNHDA, CDR2 SQIVND (reference sequence). DNA of the CDR3: TGTGCCAGTAGTCGGCCAGGGCCCTTGGTAAACATTCAGTACTTC. Amino acids: CASSRPGPLVNIQYF.

The rearrangement links TRBV6-5 to TRBJ2-1, with 11 bases lining up with TRBD2. Per the germline V gene, CDR1 is MNHEY and CDR2 is SVGAGI. The CDR3 is 15 residues long. With 4 bases clipped from V and 7 bases from J, the junction kept 6 bases outside the gene matches. DNA for the CDR3: TGTGCCAGCAGTTGGCTAGCGGGAGGAAGGAATGAGCAGTTCTTC. Its protein is CASSWLAGGRNEQFF.

This clone appeared a few times. V and J are TRBV4-2 and TRBJ1-5; D is perhaps TRBD1 (6 bases). Trimming stripped 4 bases from V and 1 base from J, with 14 bases between. Germline V gives CDR1 LGHNA, CDR2 YNFKEQ. The length of the CDR3 is 16 residues. The CDR3 DNA sequence: TGTGCCAGCAGCCCCACAGGGCTTGAGAGCAATCAGCCCCAGCATTTT. It yields the protein CASSPTGLESNQPQHF.